The rows below give T cell receptor beta chains drawn from one sample of a study of blood T cell repertoires in COVID-19. Assay: immunoSEQ multiplex PCR; the TCRdb copy retains only in-frame clones and omits some. In the table there are about 93,000 clones, approximately 86% of which are singletons. Input material: peripheral blood. Receptors were obtained from a woman aged 80 or older with acute or convalescent COVID-19. Both conserved end residues are part of each CDR3. The D gene is left open where the match is weak. A row's size may be missing; if present it is once, few, many or a size class.

TRBV2	.	TRBJ1-2	TRBD1	TGTGCCAGCAGACCGGACAGGGGCAAATATGGCTACACCTTC	CASRPDRGKYGYTF
TRBV11-2	.	TRBJ2-1	.	TGTGCCAGCAGCTTAATATCCTACAATGAGCAGTTCTTC	CASSLISYNEQFF
TRBV23-1	.	TRBJ1-5	.	TGCGCCAGCAGTGGTAGCGTGCCAGGGGGCAATCAGCCCCAGCATTTT	CASSGSVPGGNQPQHF
TRBV19	.	TRBJ1-6	TRBD1	TGTGCCAGTAGTTCTCGGACAGGGAATTCACCCCTCCACTTT	CASSSRTGNSPLHF
TRBV7-3	.	TRBJ1-2	.	TGTGCCAGCAGCTTAACAGGCGGGGACGGAGACTACACCTTC	CASSLTGGDGDYTF
TRBV29-1	.	TRBJ2-7	TRBD1	TGCAGCGCTGGTGAGGGACAGGGATCCGAGCAGTACTTC	CSAGEGQGSEQYF
TRBV7-9	.	TRBJ1-1	.	TGTGCCAGCAGCTTAGATGGTCGGGGGGGAGCTTTCTTT	CASSLDGRGGAFF
TRBV11-1	.	TRBJ1-1	TRBD1	TGTGCCAGCAGCTTCGCGGACAGGGCGAACACTGAAGCTTTCTTT	CASSFADRANTEAFF
TRBV2	.	TRBJ2-4	TRBD2	TGTGCCAGCAGTGAAGTATCCGGGGGACTAGCGTTACAAAACATTCAGTACTTT	CASSEVSGGLALQNIQYF
TRBV6-6	.	TRBJ2-7	TRBD2	TGTGCCAGCACCCCTGGGGTAGCGGGGGCCGAGCAGTACTTC	CASTPGVAGAEQYF
TRBV5-8	.	TRBJ2-3	TRBD1	TGTGCCAGCAGCTCGCCGGGACAGCGCACAGATACGCAGTATTTT	CASSSPGQRTDTQYF
TRBV5-5	.	TRBJ1-1	.	TGTGCCAGCAGCTTGGTTCCGGGTACTGAAGCTTTCTTT	CASSLVPGTEAFF
TRBV6-5	.	TRBJ1-1	.	TGTGCCAGCACACCGCTAATGAGCAACACTGAAGCTTTCTTT	CASTPLMSNTEAFF
TRBV6-1	.	TRBJ1-4	.	TGTGCCAGCAGTGAAGGGGGAGCGAATGAAAAACTGTTTTTT	CASSEGGANEKLFF
TRBV5-1	.	TRBJ2-7	.	TGCGCCAGCAGCTTGGGGGCCCAGGGTTACGAGCAGTACTTC	CASSLGAQGYEQYF
TRBV15	.	TRBJ1-2	TRBD1	TGTGCCACCAGCTCTGGAGACCGGGACAGGGCTGGCTACACCTTC	CATSSGDRDRAGYTF
TRBV12-3/TRBV12-4	.	TRBJ1-5	.	TGTGCCAGCAGCCGGGGGGTTCAGCCCCAGCATTTT	CASSRGVQPQHF
TRBV2	.	TRBJ2-1	TRBD1	TGTGCCAGCAGGGAGGGACAGGGCGCCTACAATGAGCAGTTCTTC	CASREGQGAYNEQFF
TRBV7-9	.	TRBJ1-4	TRBD1	TGTGCCAGCAGCCTCGGGACAGTTAATGAAAAACTGTTTTTT	CASSLGTVNEKLFF
TRBV5-1	.	TRBJ1-6	TRBD1	TGCGCCAGCAGCTTGGTGGGACAGAACTTTTATAATTCACCCCTCCACTTT	CASSLVGQNFYNSPLHF
TRBV19	.	TRBJ1-5	TRBD1	TGTGCCAGTAGTATAGACAAGACAGGGGGCGGACAGCCCCAGCATTTT	CASSIDKTGGGQPQHF
TRBV5-5	.	TRBJ1-6	TRBD1	TGTGCCAGCAGCTTGGGACAGGGACGTTACTCACCCCTCCACTTT	CASSLGQGRYSPLHF
TRBV27	.	TRBJ1-4	TRBD1	TGTGCCAGCAGTTGGGGACAGGGGGCCCCGAATGAAAAACTGTTTTTT	CASSWGQGAPNEKLFF
TRBV30	.	TRBJ2-1	.	TGTGCCTGGAGTGTACCCCGCCATTCAGGGATCAATGAGCAGTTCTTC	CAWSVPRHSGINEQFF
TRBV6-5	.	TRBJ1-1	TRBD1	TGTGCCAGCATTCCAGGGGGCGCGAACACTGAAGCTTTCTTT	CASIPGGANTEAFF
TRBV19	.	TRBJ2-7	.	TGTGCCAGTAGTATATCTGGCCCCTACGAGCAGTACTTC	CASSISGPYEQYF
TRBV2	.	TRBJ1-5	TRBD1	TGTGCCAGCGGCGGACAGGGGGGGCCTCAGCCCCAGCATTTT	CASGGQGGPQPQHF
TRBV4-1	.	TRBJ1-4	.	TGCGCCAGCAGCCAAGATCGGGGGTTAAATGAAAAACTGTTTTTT	CASSQDRGLNEKLFF
TRBV4-1	.	TRBJ2-7	TRBD1	TGCGCCAGCAGCCAACGGATGGGACAGGGGGCAACCTACGAGCAGTACTTC	CASSQRMGQGATYEQYF
TRBV3-1/TRBV3-2	.	TRBJ1-4	.	TGTGCCAGCAGCCAAGAGGGACTAGTTATTGAAAAACTGTTTTTT	CASSQEGLVIEKLFF
TRBV29-1	.	TRBJ2-3	.	TGCAGCGTTGGCCCGGGGGGCGGTAAGACAGATACGCAGTATTTT	CSVGPGGGKTDTQYF
TRBV15	.	TRBJ2-7	TRBD2	TGTGCCACCGCTCGCGGAGCGGGGGGCCTCTACGAGCAGTACTTC	CATARGAGGLYEQYF
TRBV5-4	.	TRBJ1-2	TRBD1	TGTGCCAGCAGCGCCGGACAGGGGGAGGTCTATGGCTACACCTTC	CASSAGQGEVYGYTF
TRBV21-1	.	TRBJ2-2	.	TGTGCCAGCAGCAAATCCCCGGGCACCGGGGAGCTGTTTTTT	CASSKSPGTGELFF
TRBV28	few	TRBJ1-2	.	TGTGCCAGCAGTTTGGCCCCCAGGGGTTATGGCTACACCTTC	CASSLAPRGYGYTF
TRBV19	.	TRBJ1-2	.	TGTGCCAGTAGTATAGATTTGGCCAGACAGTACTATGGCTACACCTTC	CASSIDLARQYYGYTF
TRBV5-8	.	TRBJ1-5	TRBD1	TGTGCCAGCAGCTTGGGGACAGGGGTCTATGATCAGCCCCAGCATTTT	CASSLGTGVYDQPQHF
TRBV5-5	.	TRBJ2-5	.	TGTGCCAGCAGCTTGAATCCTAGCCCAGAGACCCAGTACTTC	CASSLNPSPETQYF
TRBV5-1	.	TRBJ2-3	TRBD1	TGCGCCAGCAGCATCGGGACAGGGGGCGGCGCAGATACGCAGTATTTT	CASSIGTGGGADTQYF
TRBV19	few	TRBJ1-1	TRBD1	TGTGCCAGTAGTACCCGACAGGGGAACACTGAAGCTTTCTTT	CASSTRQGNTEAFF
TRBV10-3	.	TRBJ1-1	.	TGTGCCATCAGGACTAACACTGAAGCTTTCTTT	CAIRTNTEAFF
TRBV3-1/TRBV3-2	.	TRBJ1-1	TRBD1	TGTGCCAGCAGCCACACGACAGGGTACACTGAAGCTTTCTTT	CASSHTTGYTEAFF
TRBV7-9	.	TRBJ2-4	TRBD1	TGTGCCAGCACCGAGTATGGGACAGGGGAAGGCATTCAGTACTTT	CASTEYGTGEGIQYF
TRBV5-1	.	TRBJ1-4	TRBD1	TGCGCCAGCAGGACCGGGACAGGGGGCACTAATGAAAAACTGTTTTTT	CASRTGTGGTNEKLFF
TRBV6-6	.	TRBJ2-1	TRBD1	TGTGCCAGCAGTTTGGGACAGGTTAACAATGAGCAGTTCTTC	CASSLGQVNNEQFF
TRBV5-4	.	TRBJ1-1	.	TGTGCCAGCAGCTTGCGAGGGGGGGGAACTGAAGCTTTCTTT	CASSLRGGGTEAFF
TRBV2	.	TRBJ2-5	TRBD1	TGTGCCAGCAGCCGGACAGGGGAAGAGACCCAGTACTTC	CASSRTGEETQYF
TRBV9	few	TRBJ1-4	.	TGTGCCAGCAGCCGGGGGGTAGCTAATGAAAAACTGTTTTTT	CASSRGVANEKLFF
TRBV5-1	.	TRBJ1-4	.	TGCGCCAGCAGAAACGGGGCTAATGAAAAACTGTTTTTT	CASRNGANEKLFF
TRBV7-3	.	TRBJ2-1	TRBD1	TGTGCCAGCAGCGGACAGGGAGGCGGCTACAATGAGCAGTTCTTC	CASSGQGGGYNEQFF
TRBV10-3	.	TRBJ1-3	TRBD1	TGTGCCATCAGAGGGACAGGGGGTACAAACACCATATATTTT	CAIRGTGGTNTIYF
TRBV9	.	TRBJ1-6	.	TGTGCCAGCAGCGTAGGCAGGGCAGGTAATTCACCCCTCCACTTT	CASSVGRAGNSPLHF
TRBV27	.	TRBJ2-5	TRBD2	TGTGCCAGCAGTTCCCGGGGGGGGGTGGAGACCCAGTACTTC	CASSSRGGVETQYF
TRBV3-1/TRBV3-2	once	TRBJ1-6	TRBD1	TGTGCCAGCAGCCAACCCGCACAGGGGGGATCCGGGAATTCACCCCTCCACTTT	CASSQPAQGGSGNSPLHF
TRBV29-1	.	TRBJ1-1	TRBD1	TGCAGCGTTCGACAGGGTTTGGGCACTGAAGCTTTCTTT	CSVRQGLGTEAFF
TRBV5-6	.	TRBJ2-7	.	TGTGCCAGCAGCTTGACCGGGATCTCCTACGAGCAGTACTTC	CASSLTGISYEQYF
TRBV14	.	TRBJ2-3	TRBD2	TGTGCCAGCAGCCAAGATCACTTGGGCGGGGGGGCTGCAGATACGCAGTATTTT	CASSQDHLGGGAADTQYF
TRBV5-6	.	TRBJ2-1	TRBD1	TGTGCCAGCAATCGTTGGAAGTTAGGACAGGACAATGAGCAGTTCTTC	CASNRWKLGQDNEQFF
TRBV9	.	TRBJ1-6	.	TGTGCCAGCAGCGTAGGGGCAGTCGTCAATTCACCCCTCCACTTT	CASSVGAVVNSPLHF
TRBV24-1	few	TRBJ1-5	TRBD1	TGTGCCACCAGTGACTCAAGACAGGGGAGCGATCAGCCCCAGCATTTT	CATSDSRQGSDQPQHF